This T cell receptor beta chain is drawn from a study of identical twins. Via MiXCR, TCRdb re-called the 5' RACE reads, giving one row per CDR3 protein. The data contain hundreds of thousands of distinct CDR3 sequences, around 20% of them seen just once; the ten biggest clones take up 4% to 5.5%. Germline assignment: CDR1 SGHAT and CDR2 FQNNGV. The CDR3 has 18 amino acids. The V end was cut by 5 bases, the J end by 2 bases, with 23 bases between. The sample also formed part of further work on T cells expressing NK-cell markers.

The sequencing input was PBMCs. The genes are TRBV11-2 and TRBJ2-3; D uncertain. This sequence was found in a woman between 18 and 30 years old in good health. CDR3 protein: CASSLGWRITSHTDTQYF. CDR3 nucleotide sequence: TGTGCCAGCAGCCTGGGATGGCGGATCACCTCCCACACAGATACGCAGTATTTT.